This is a list of T cell receptor beta chains from one sample in a study of T cell changes during pregnancy in multiple sclerosis. This table comes from immunoSEQ multiplex PCR, and its TCRdb copy is limited to in-frame clones, with some not included. The sample shows about 20,000 clones, about nine tenths of them seen only once. The source material was CD8+ T cells from peripheral blood mononuclear cells, sampled after pregnancy. These receptors all come from a female donor in good health, enrolled as a control in a pregnancy study. CDR3s include the opening cysteine and the closing phenylalanine or tryptophan. Fields, in order: J gene, clone size, V gene, D gene, CDR3 length, CDR3 DNA, CDR3 protein. D genes are given only for firm matches. The listing skips clone size in some rows; elsewhere it reads once, few, many or a size class.

TRBJ2-7,NA,TRBV30,NA,12,TGTGCCTGGTCCTCGCAGGGCTACGAGCAGTACTTC,CAWSSQGYEQYF
TRBJ2-3,NA,TRBV7-8,TRBD2,16,TGTGCCAGCAGCTTGACTAGCGGGACGACCACAGATACGCAGTATTTT,CASSLTSGTTTDTQYF
TRBJ2-1,NA,TRBV6-6,TRBD1,12,TGTGCCAGCTCGTTGGTGGGGGACAGGGGTTTCTTC,CASSLVGDRGFF
TRBJ1-2,NA,TRBV9,NA,16,TGTGCCAGCAGCGTCGGCTACGGACAGACTCTCTATGGCTACACCTTC,CASSVGYGQTLYGYTF
TRBJ1-5,once,TRBV27,NA,14,TGTGCCAGCAGTCCGAACAGTTCCAATCAGCCCCAGCATTTT,CASSPNSSNQPQHF
TRBJ1-5,NA,TRBV7-9,TRBD1,17,TGTGCCAGCAGCGCATCGGACAGGGGACGGGAAAATCAGCCCCAGCATTTT,CASSASDRGRENQPQHF
TRBJ2-7,few,TRBV7-9,NA,12,TGTGCCAGCAGCTCCTCCGCCTACGAGCAGTACTTC,CASSSSAYEQYF
TRBJ2-3,NA,TRBV6-5,TRBD1,14,TGTGCCAGTAACCTCGGACAGGGAACAGATACGCAGTATTTT,CASNLGQGTDTQYF
TRBJ1-4,NA,TRBV4-3,NA,16,TGCGCCAGCAGCCAAGAACTGACCGGGGGAAACGAAAAACTGTTTTTT,CASSQELTGGNEKLFF
TRBJ2-5,few,TRBV6-6,NA,15,TGTGCCACCGGGGGAGCGGAAACCCTTCAAGAGACCCAGTACTTC,CATGGAETLQETQYF
TRBJ1-1,NA,TRBV14,NA,15,TGTGCCAGCAGCCAATCGGCGGGGTCGAACACTGAAGCTTTCTTT,CASSQSAGSNTEAFF
TRBJ1-5,NA,TRBV6-5,NA,13,TGTGCCAGCAGCCGGAGTAGCAATCAGCCCCAGCATTTT,CASSRSSNQPQHF
TRBJ1-2,NA,TRBV5-1,NA,12,TGCGCCAGCAGCCTCGGGAGGGATGGCTACACCTTC,CASSLGRDGYTF
TRBJ1-2,NA,TRBV2,TRBD1,14,TGTGCCAGCCTGGGACAGGAAGACAACTATGGCTACACCTTC,CASLGQEDNYGYTF
TRBJ1-2,few,TRBV5-8,NA,14,TGTGCCAGCAGCGTACAAGGAGCTAACTATGGCTACACCTTC,CASSVQGANYGYTF
TRBJ2-7,NA,TRBV7-9,TRBD1,17,TGTGCCAGCAGCGGATCCGGGACAGGGAGGGGAAGCTACGAGCAGTACTTC,CASSGSGTGRGSYEQYF
TRBJ2-5,NA,TRBV13,TRBD2,14,TGTGCCAGCAGCCCCCCGACTAGCCGGCAGACCCAGTACTTC,CASSPPTSRQTQYF
TRBJ1-5,NA,TRBV27,TRBD1,15,TGTGCCAGCAGTTATGCAGGGGGCGGCAATCAGCCCCAGCATTTT,CASSYAGGGNQPQHF
TRBJ2-1,NA,TRBV7-2,NA,13,TGTGCCAGCAGACAACTAGCTTTCAATGAGCAGTTCTTC,CASRQLAFNEQFF
TRBJ2-1,NA,TRBV6-5,NA,11,TGTGCCGCCGGGGGACCCAATGAGCAGTTCTTC,CAAGGPNEQFF
TRBJ1-1,NA,TRBV5-1,NA,14,TGCGCCAGCAGCTTGGGCCAGGGTCCCACTGAAGCTTTCTTT,CASSLGQGPTEAFF
TRBJ2-7,NA,TRBV10-3,TRBD2,14,TGTGCCATCGGGACTAGCGGATTTGCCTACGAGCAGTACTTC,CAIGTSGFAYEQYF
TRBJ1-1,NA,TRBV5-4,TRBD1,16,TGTGCCAGCAGCGAGGTCACAGGGGGATTGAACACTGAAGCTTTCTTT,CASSEVTGGLNTEAFF
TRBJ2-7,once,TRBV6-1,NA,15,TGTGCCAGCAGTGGGCTCGTCGCTTACTCCTACGAGCAGTACTTC,CASSGLVAYSYEQYF
TRBJ1-2,NA,TRBV6-6,TRBD1,14,TGTGCCAGCAGTTACTCGAAGGGGGCATATGGCTACACCTTC,CASSYSKGAYGYTF
TRBJ2-7,NA,TRBV11-3,NA,14,TGTGCCAGCAGCTTAATAACAGGTTTCGCCGAGCAGTACTTC,CASSLITGFAEQYF
TRBJ2-5,once,TRBV9,NA,14,TGTGCCAGCAGCCCCGGCGGGGCGGGAAAGACCCAGTACTTC,CASSPGGAGKTQYF
TRBJ2-7,NA,TRBV2,TRBD2,15,TGTGCCAGCAGTGATTGGGCGGGAGCGACCTACGAGCAGTACTTC,CASSDWAGATYEQYF
TRBJ1-2,NA,TRBV30,NA,12,TGTGCCTGGAGCCCAGGAAACTATGGCTACACCTTC,CAWSPGNYGYTF
TRBJ2-1,NA,TRBV6-4,TRBD2,13,TGTGCCAGCAGTGGGACTAGCGTCGATGAGCAGTTCTTC,CASSGTSVDEQFF
TRBJ1-1,NA,TRBV12-5,NA,13,TGTGCTAGTGGTTTGGCAGGGTACACTGAAGCTTTCTTT,CASGLAGYTEAFF
TRBJ2-1,once,TRBV7-8,TRBD2,16,TGTGCCAGCAGCCTTAGCGGGAGGGACCTCTGGGATGAGCAGTTCTTC,CASSLSGRDLWDEQFF
TRBJ2-1,NA,TRBV6-5,TRBD1,14,TGTGCCAGCAGTTATATCAGGGGGCACAATGAGCAGTTCTTC,CASSYIRGHNEQFF
TRBJ2-6,NA,TRBV25-1,TRBD1,17,TGTGCCAGCAGCACGGGACAGGGGGCGTCTGGGGCCAACGTCCTGACTTTC,CASSTGQGASGANVLTF
TRBJ1-1,few,TRBV30,NA,14,TGTGCCTGGAGTCCCCTCGAGAAGAACACTGAAGCTTTCTTT,CAWSPLEKNTEAFF
TRBJ1-1,few,TRBV30,NA,14,TGTGCCTGGAGGGAAAAGGGGTATGACACTGAAGCTTTCTTT,CAWREKGYDTEAFF
TRBJ2-7,NA,TRBV27,TRBD2,16,TGTGCCAGCAGCCGAACTAGCGGGAGGGTAACCTACGAGCAGTACTTC,CASSRTSGRVTYEQYF
TRBJ1-6,NA,TRBV6-1,TRBD1,15,TGTGCCAGCAGTCCCCGGGACAGTGATAATTCACCCCTCCACTTT,CASSPRDSDNSPLHF
TRBJ2-5,once,TRBV7-9,NA,12,TGTGCCAGCACCAGGTCTGGGGAGACCCAGTACTTC,CASTRSGETQYF
TRBJ2-7,NA,TRBV5-6,TRBD2,15,TGTGCCAGCAGCTTGGCCACGGGAGGGATCTACGAGCAGTACTTC,CASSLATGGIYEQYF
TRBJ2-1,NA,TRBV5-6,TRBD2,16,TGTGCCAGCAGCTTGGGGGTAGCGGGACCCTACAATGAGCAGTTCTTC,CASSLGVAGPYNEQFF
TRBJ2-2,NA,TRBV7-9,TRBD2,16,TGTGCCAGCAGCGAAGGGACTAGCGGGAGTGGCGGGGAGCTGTTTTTT,CASSEGTSGSGGELFF